What follows describes a single TCR beta chain. The record originates from a study of blood T cell repertoires in COVID-19. Across the whole study: Sample material is recorded as cDNA or gDNA derived from T cells, B-cell-depleted T cells, or PBMCs.

Methods used by the authors: Researchers report that nucleated cell counts were estimated from reference gene primer amplification. Assay used: immunoSEQ multiplex PCR; TCRdb lists only in-frame clones, some missing. V, J and clone size derive from that table, while D and trimming were established from the DNA sequence. The table lists 150,000 to 200,000 clones, approximately 78% of them singletons. The CDR3 extends over 13 amino acids. CDR1 LGHDT and CDR2 YNNKEL come from the germline V gene (reference sequence). The ends were cut back, 0 bases at V and 4 bases at J, with 6 bases in the middle. The sequencing input was peripheral blood. The rearrangement links TRBV3-1 (or the pseudogene TRBV3-2) to TRBJ2-5; a possible D gene is TRBD1 (5 bases). This clonotype was obtained from a human donor in a cohort sampled during active COVID-19. This chain's CDR3 is CASSQDGAETQYF. In DNA form, the CDR3 reads TGTGCCAGCAGCCAAGATGGGGCAGAGACCCAGTACTTC.